Described below is a single T cell receptor beta chain sequence and its context. As yet, its antigen is unknown. The CDR3 length is 14 residues. CDR1 and CDR2 from the germline V gene are SQVTM and ANQGSEA. V was pared by 2 bases and J by 5 bases, with 15 bases between. This sample stems from a study of T-cell reconstitution after alpha-beta-depleted transplantation in children. Study-wide results and caveats: T-cell numbers and diversity one year post-transplant derived largely from freshly generated T cells. The origin of alpha-beta T cells about two months after transplant was reportedly several hundred expanded graft clones.

Unique molecular identifiers were used to barcode this TCRbeta library. TCRdb passed the PCR reads through MiXCR, listing each CDR3 protein once. Of a few hundred thousand distinct CDR3 sequences listed, 25% to 30% were seen once; the top ten hold under 45%. The sample in question was PBMCs, obtained before TCRalphabeta/CD19-depleted stem cell transplant. The chain joins TRBV29-1 to TRBJ1-1, with D perhaps TRBD1 (6 bases). This TCR was recovered from a boy under two years old with Wiskott-Aldrich syndrome, due to receive a stem cell transplant. The DNA for the CDR3 is TGCAGCGTTGAAAATAGGGGGAGCAGGACTGAAGCTTTCTTT. Amino acids: CSVENRGSRTEAFF.